Reported below is one TCR beta chain. This specimen comes from a study of T cells in Graves' hyperthyroidism and ophthalmopathy. The V segment lost 3 bases and the J segment 3 bases; nucleotides outside the gene matches: 8. The germline CDR1 and CDR2 sequences are LNHDA and SQIVND (reference sequence). This CDR3 spans 16 amino acids. TCR beta CDR3 region amplification was performed from RNA transcripts. During a first-round RT-PCR of the TCR CDR3, the HTBI primer set was used. TCRdb analysed the multiplex PCR reads with MiXCR anew, one entry per CDR3 protein. Here the sample spans approximately 210,000 distinct CDR3 sequences, over 15% being singletons.

This TCR derives from a man in his fifties or sixties with Graves' hyperthyroidism. Sequencing used blood. J is TRBJ1-5 and V is TRBV19; 7 nucleotides match TRBD1. CDR3 DNA: TGTGCCAGTAGTATGGTCAGGACAGGCCTCAATCAGCCCCAGCATTTT. Amino acids: CASSMVRTGLNQPQHF.